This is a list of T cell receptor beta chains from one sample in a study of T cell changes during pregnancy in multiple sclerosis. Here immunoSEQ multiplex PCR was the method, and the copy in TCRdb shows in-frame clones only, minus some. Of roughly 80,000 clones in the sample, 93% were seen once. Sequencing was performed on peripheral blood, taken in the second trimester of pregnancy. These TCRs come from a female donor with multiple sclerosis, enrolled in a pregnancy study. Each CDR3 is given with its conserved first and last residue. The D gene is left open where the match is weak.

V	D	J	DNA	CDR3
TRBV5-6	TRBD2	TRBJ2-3	TGTGCCAGCAGCTTCGGACTAGCGGGGGGAGGAGATACGCAGTATTTT	CASSFGLAGGGDTQYF
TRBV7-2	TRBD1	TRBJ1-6	TGTGCCAGCAGCTTGGGACAGGGACAGAGTTCACCCCTCCACTTT	CASSLGQGQSSPLHF
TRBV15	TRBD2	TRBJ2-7	TGTGCCACCAGCAGAGGACTAGCGGGGGCGTACGAGCAGTACTTC	CATSRGLAGAYEQYF
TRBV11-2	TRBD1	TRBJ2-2	TGTGCCAGCAGCGGAGGACAGGGGAGCTTCACCGGGGAGCTGTTTTTT	CASSGGQGSFTGELFF
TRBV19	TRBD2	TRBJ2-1	TGTGCCAGTAGTGGTATAGCGGGGGATGAGCAGTTCTTC	CASSGIAGDEQFF
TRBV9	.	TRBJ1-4	TGTGCCAGCAGCGCCGAGGGGACTCCAACTAATGAAAAACTGTTTTTT	CASSAEGTPTNEKLFF
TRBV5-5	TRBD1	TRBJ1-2	TGTGCCAGCAGCTTGGGGGGGACAGGGTTATATGGCTACACCTTC	CASSLGGTGLYGYTF
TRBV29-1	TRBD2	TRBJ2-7	TGCAGCGCCGGGGGGTACTACGAGCAGTACTTC	CSAGGYYEQYF
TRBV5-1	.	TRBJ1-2	TGCGCCAGCAGCCCCGACAGGATGTCAGCCAATGCCAAAAACTATGGCTACACCTTC	CASSPDRMSANAKNYGYTF
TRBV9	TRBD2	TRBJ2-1	TGTGCCAGCAGCCTTGGACTAGCGGTCAACAATGAGCAGTTCTTC	CASSLGLAVNNEQFF
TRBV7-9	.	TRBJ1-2	TGTGCCAGCAGCTTAGCGGCAGGGGCTAGGAGCTACACCTTC	CASSLAAGARSYTF
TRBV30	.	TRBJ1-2	TGTGCCTGGAGTGTATTCCCAGGGACTATTTTAGGCTACACCTTC	CAWSVFPGTILGYTF